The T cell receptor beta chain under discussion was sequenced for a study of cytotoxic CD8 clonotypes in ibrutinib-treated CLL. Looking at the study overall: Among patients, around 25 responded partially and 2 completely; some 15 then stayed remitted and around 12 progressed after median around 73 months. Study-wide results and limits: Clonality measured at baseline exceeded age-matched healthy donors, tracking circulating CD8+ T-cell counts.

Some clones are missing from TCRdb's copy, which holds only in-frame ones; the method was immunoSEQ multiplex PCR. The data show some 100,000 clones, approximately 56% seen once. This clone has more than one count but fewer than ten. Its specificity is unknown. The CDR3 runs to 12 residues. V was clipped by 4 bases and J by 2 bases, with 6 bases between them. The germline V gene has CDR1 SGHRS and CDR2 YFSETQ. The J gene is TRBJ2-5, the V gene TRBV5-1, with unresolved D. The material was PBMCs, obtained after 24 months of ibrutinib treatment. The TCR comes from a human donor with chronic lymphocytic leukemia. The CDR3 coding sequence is TGCGCCAGCAGCAGGTCTCAAGAGACCCAGTACTTC. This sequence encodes CASSRSQETQYF.